What follows are 17 T cell receptor beta chains derived from one specimen sequenced in a study of blood T cell repertoires in COVID-19. The data were produced by immunoSEQ multiplex PCR, yet TCRdb's version contains in-frame clones alone and is incomplete. The table records about 160,000 clones, 82% of them present only once. Sequencing input: peripheral blood. The receptor set was obtained from a woman aged 40-49 years with COVID-19, enrolled during active disease.

The CDR3 nucleotides are TGTGCCAGCAGGGGGGGAGATCAAGCGGGGAAACTGTTTTTT. As protein: CASRGGDQAGKLFF. This rearrangement joins TRBV2 to TRBJ1-4, with D possibly being TRBD1 (5 bases). With 6 bases removed from V and 11 bases from J, the gap between germline ends came to 19 bases. The CDR3 length is 14 residues. Germline CDR1 SNHLY, CDR2 FYNNEI.

V is TRBV29-1 and J is TRBJ2-2; a weak D match, TRBD1 (6 bases). The CDR3 is 13 residues long. CDR1 and CDR2 from the germline V gene are SQVTM and ANQGSEA. Trimming stripped 5 bases from V and 4 bases from J, with 11 bases between. The CDR3 DNA follows: TGCAGCGTTAGGGACACGGGCACCGGGGAGCTGTTTTTT. Protein sequence: CSVRDTGTGELFF.

This clone turned up a few times. The chain joins TRBV27 to TRBJ2-2, with 10 bases that match TRBD2. Germline CDR1 MNHEY, CDR2 SMNVEV (reference sequence). Germline trimming cut 5 bases from V and 0 bases from J; bases unmatched to any gene: 3. The CDR3 has 16 residues. The CDR3 nucleotides read TGTGCCAGCAGTAAGACTAGCGGGTCGAACACCGGGGAGCTGTTTTTT. Translation: CASSKTSGSNTGELFF.

The chain employs TRBV12-3 or TRBV12-4 and TRBJ1-5; D unresolved. This CDR3 contains 13 residues. Trimming cost V 1 base and J 4 bases, with 5 bases left between them. CDR3 amino acids: CASSLVRNQPQHF. CDR3 in DNA: TGTGCCAGCAGTTTAGTCCGTAATCAGCCCCAGCATTTT.

This clone has more than one count but fewer than ten. This chain connects TRBV7-6 to TRBJ2-1; the D is unclear. Trimming shortened V by 5 bases and J by 9 bases, and 8 bases separated the two germline ends. Germline CDR1 and CDR2: SGHVS and FNYEAQ. The CDR3 is made up of 11 amino acids. The CDR3 loop is CASSQNREQFF. The CDR3 DNA reads as TGTGCCAGCAGCCAGAACCGTGAGCAGTTCTTC.

V gene TRBV5-4 combines with J gene TRBJ1-5, with D uncertain. The germline V gene has CDR1 SGHNT and CDR2 YYREEE (reference sequence). Trimming took off 4 bases at V and 3 bases at J, with 14 bases between the two ends. This CDR3 has 15 amino acids. CDR3 sequence (DNA): TGTGCCAGCAGCCTCGGTCCTGGGCCCAATCAGCCCCAGCATTTT. Protein sequence: CASSLGPGPNQPQHF.

The chain uses TRBV7-6 and TRBJ2-7, with 9 bases that match TRBD2. This CDR3 comprises 17 residues. Germline values: CDR1 SGHVS, CDR2 FNYEAQ. Trimming removed 5 bases from V and 1 base from J; junction bases left unmatched: 12. CDR3 sequence: CASSQPRLAGISYEQYV. The CDR3, as DNA: TGTGCCAGCAGCCAGCCTCGGCTAGCGGGGATTTCCTACGAGCAGTACGTC.

The chain is built from TRBV10-3 and TRBJ2-3, with TRBD1 matching 9 bases. Trimming at V came to 7 bases and at J to 4 bases, leaving 6 bases not matched to a gene. Germline loops: CDR1 ENHRY, CDR2 SYGVKD. The CDR3 covers 14 residues. In DNA, the CDR3 is TGTGCCATCAAAAAGGACAGGGGATCAGATACGCAGTATTTT. Translating gives CAIKKDRGSDTQYF.

This clone was seen once. The rearrangement links TRBV7-9 to TRBJ2-7, with D perhaps TRBD1 (6 bases). Deletions cut 5 bases from V and 0 bases from J, with 23 bases between. The CDR3 is 18 residues long. The germline V gene has CDR1 SEHNR and CDR2 FQNEAQ (reference sequence). This CDR3 reads CASSRTGTLPKDSYEQYF. CDR3 in DNA: TGTGCCAGCAGCCGGACCGGGACACTCCCCAAGGACTCCTACGAGCAGTACTTC.

The chain links TRBV6-1 to TRBJ2-2; TRBD2 is a possible D gene (7 bases). V lost 10 bases to trimming and J lost 5 bases, with 17 bases between them. The length of the CDR3 is 14 residues. Germline-derived CDR1 and CDR2 are MNHNS and SASEGT. CDR3 nucleotide sequence: TGTGCCACCGAACGCGGGGGCTGGACCGGGGAGCTGTTTTTT. It codes for CATERGGWTGELFF.

This chain uses TRBV7-2 with TRBJ1-2; D uncertain. V was clipped by 1 base and J by 3 bases, with 6 bases between them. The CDR3 contains 13 residues. CDR1 is SGHTA, CDR2 FQGNSA, per germline. The CDR3 bases are TGTGCCAGCAGCTTAGTGTTAGACTATGGCTACACCTTC. It translates to CASSLVLDYGYTF.

In its sample, this clone was seen a few times. The V gene is TRBV19, the J gene TRBJ1-5; D is unresolved. This CDR3 region has 16 residues. With 2 bases removed from V and 2 bases from J, the gap between germline ends came to 13 bases. From germline, CDR1 is LNHDA and CDR2 SQIVND (reference sequence). The CDR3 loop is CASSIRPPGGNQPQHF. CDR3 DNA: TGTGCCAGTAGTATAAGACCCCCGGGAGGCAATCAGCCCCAGCATTTT.

In DNA, the CDR3 is TGTGCCAGCACCTTTGCCGGGTCTATGTACGAGCAGTACTTC. This gives the protein CASTFAGSMYEQYF. The V call is TRBV6-6, the J call TRBJ2-7; D not certain. Germline CDR1 reads MNHNY; CDR2 reads SVGAGI (reference sequence). The CDR3 runs to 14 residues. V was clipped by 7 bases and J by 4 bases, with 17 bases between them.

The genes are TRBV30 and TRBJ1-1; 8 nucleotides agree with TRBD1. CDR1 is GTSNPN, CDR2 SVGIG, per germline (reference sequence). V gave up 3 bases and J gave up 8 bases; unmatched junction bases: 2. The CDR3 sequence is 11 residues long. As DNA, the CDR3 is TGTGCCTGGAGCGACAGGGGAGAAGCTTTCTTT. Amino acids: CAWSDRGEAFF.

The V call is TRBV6-4, the J call TRBJ2-1; 7 nucleotides line up with TRBD1. The CDR3 sequence is 15 residues long. The V segment lost 5 bases and the J segment 7 bases; nucleotides outside the gene matches: 11. Germline assignment: CDR1 MRHNA and CDR2 SNTAGT. The CDR3 nucleotides are TGTGCCAGCAGTCCGGAAACAGGGGCCGTGAATGAGCAGTTCTTC. It translates to CASSPETGAVNEQFF.

The chain is built from TRBV27 and TRBJ1-1, with no clear D. V was pared by 3 bases and J by 7 bases, with 6 bases between. The CDR3 is made up of 11 amino acids. Germline-derived CDR1 and CDR2 are MNHEY and SMNVEV (reference sequence). As DNA, the CDR3 is TGTGCCAGCAGTTTTGGGAGTGAAGCTTTCTTT. This codes for CASSFGSEAFF.

The V call is TRBV5-6, the J call TRBJ2-2; 9 bases are shared with TRBD2. Germline V lookup: CDR1 SGHDT, CDR2 YYEEEE. The CDR3 length is 15 residues. V dropped 4 bases and J dropped 7; count of bases not matched to a gene: 8. The CDR3 DNA is TGTGCCAGCAGCCCCACCGGGACTAGCAACGGGGAGCTGTTTTTT. This sequence encodes CASSPTGTSNGELFF.